The clone carrying this TCR beta chain occurred a few times. What it binds is unknown. Assay used: immunoSEQ multiplex PCR; TCRdb lists only in-frame clones, some missing. The repertoire consists of over 50,000 clones, with about 85% occurring once and the leading ten covering around 5%. The data belong to a study of OX40 agonist ivuxolimab in advanced cancers. Study information: Patients were dosed intravenously with ivuxolimab at 0.01 to 10 mg/kg every 2 weeks. Hepatocellular carcinoma, melanoma, renal cell or head and neck cancer occurred in dose-escalation patients. Points from the study as a whole: Expanded clones were, on average, more numerous among CD8+ T cells than CD4+. Dose levels from 0.1 to 3.0 mg/kg saw CD4+ and CD8+ blood T cells expand clonally by week 6.

CDR3 length: 11 amino acids. V was shortened by 5 bases and J by 3 bases, with 5 bases between the two germline ends. Germline V gene data show CDR1 as DFQATT and CDR2 as SNEGSKA (reference sequence). The chain recombines TRBV20-1 with TRBJ2-1; D is ambiguous. The sequencing used CD4+ or CD8+ T cells sorted from blood, collected in a trial of the OX40 agonist ivuxolimab. This TCR came from an adult with an advanced solid tumor such as melanoma, head and neck, liver or kidney cancer. The CDR3 protein is CSAPIYNEQFF. CDR3 bases: TGCAGTGCTCCTATCTACAATGAGCAGTTCTTC.